Below, one TCR beta chain is given with its context. The antigen is unknown. The PCR used 60 Vbeta and 13 Jbeta primers. The method was immunoSEQ multiplex PCR; TCRdb's version includes in-frame clones alone and lacks a portion of them. The sample holds around 130,000 clones, around 80% seen once. The sample originates from a study of cytomegalovirus exposure and HLA in healthy donors. Study-level findings and limits: Earlier analysis found most TCR beta V segments productive about 90% or about 30% of the time. Later, an analysis showed that TCR beta chains associated with HLA were more clonally expanded than others that were equally common.

CDR3 size: 19 residues. J lost 4 bases, V lost 5 bases, and 19 bases had no gene match. Germline CDR1 reads SGHTA; CDR2 reads FQGNSA. The rearrangement links TRBV7-2 to TRBJ2-3; 9 positions match TRBD2. This receptor was identified in a woman under 30 in good health and CMV-seropositive. The sample consisted of PBMCs. The DNA for the CDR3 is TGTGCCAGCAGCGACAAGACAGCGGGCGGGGGGGTCCCTCCAGATACGCAGTATTTT. Translating gives CASSDKTAGGGVPPDTQYF.